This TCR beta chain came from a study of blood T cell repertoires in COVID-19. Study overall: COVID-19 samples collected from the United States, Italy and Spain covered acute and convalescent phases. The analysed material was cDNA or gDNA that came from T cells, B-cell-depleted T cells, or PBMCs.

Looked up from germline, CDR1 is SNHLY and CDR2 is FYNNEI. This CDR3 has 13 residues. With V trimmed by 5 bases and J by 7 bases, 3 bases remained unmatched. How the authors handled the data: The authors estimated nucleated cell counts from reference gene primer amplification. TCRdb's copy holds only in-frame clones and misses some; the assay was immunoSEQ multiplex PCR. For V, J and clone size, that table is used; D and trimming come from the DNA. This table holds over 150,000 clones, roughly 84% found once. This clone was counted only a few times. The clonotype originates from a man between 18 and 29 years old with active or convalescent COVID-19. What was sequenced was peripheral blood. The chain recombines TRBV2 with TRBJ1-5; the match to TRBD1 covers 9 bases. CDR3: CASSRTGEQPQHF. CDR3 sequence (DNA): TGTGCCAGCAGTCGGACAGGGGAACAGCCCCAGCATTTT.